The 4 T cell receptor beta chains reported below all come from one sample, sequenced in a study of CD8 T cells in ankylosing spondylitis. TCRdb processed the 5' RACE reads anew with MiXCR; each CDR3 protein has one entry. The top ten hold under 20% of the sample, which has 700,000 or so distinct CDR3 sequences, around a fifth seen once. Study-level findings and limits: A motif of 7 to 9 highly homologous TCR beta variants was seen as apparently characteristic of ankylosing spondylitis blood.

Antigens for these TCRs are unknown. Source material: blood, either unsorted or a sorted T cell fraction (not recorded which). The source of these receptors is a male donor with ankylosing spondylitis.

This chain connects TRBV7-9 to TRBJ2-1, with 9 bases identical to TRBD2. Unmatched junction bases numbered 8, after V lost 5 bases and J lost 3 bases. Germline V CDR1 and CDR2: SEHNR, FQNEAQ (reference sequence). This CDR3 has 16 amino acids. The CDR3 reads CASSPLGTSSYNEQFF. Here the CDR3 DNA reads TGTGCCAGCAGCCCACTCGGGACTAGCAGCTACAATGAGCAGTTCTTC.

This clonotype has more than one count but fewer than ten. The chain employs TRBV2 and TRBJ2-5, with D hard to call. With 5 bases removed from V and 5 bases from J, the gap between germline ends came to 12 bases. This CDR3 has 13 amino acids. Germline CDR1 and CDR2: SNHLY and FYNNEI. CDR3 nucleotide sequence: TGTGCCAGCAGTCCCAGGCTGGGGGAGACCCAGTACTTC. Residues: CASSPRLGETQYF.

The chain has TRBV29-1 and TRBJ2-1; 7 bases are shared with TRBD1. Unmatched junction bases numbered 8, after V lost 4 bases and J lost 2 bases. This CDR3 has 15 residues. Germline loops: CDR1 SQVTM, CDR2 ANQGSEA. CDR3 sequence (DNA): TGCAGCGTTGCAAACGGGACAGTAACCTACAATGAGCAGTTCTTC. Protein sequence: CSVANGTVTYNEQFF.

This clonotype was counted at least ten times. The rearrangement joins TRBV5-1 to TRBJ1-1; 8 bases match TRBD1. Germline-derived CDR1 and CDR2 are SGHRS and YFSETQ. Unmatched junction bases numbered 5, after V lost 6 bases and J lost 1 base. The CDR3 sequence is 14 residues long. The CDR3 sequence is CASTPGTGNTEAFF. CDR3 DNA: TGCGCCAGCACCCCCGGGACAGGGAACACTGAAGCTTTCTTT.